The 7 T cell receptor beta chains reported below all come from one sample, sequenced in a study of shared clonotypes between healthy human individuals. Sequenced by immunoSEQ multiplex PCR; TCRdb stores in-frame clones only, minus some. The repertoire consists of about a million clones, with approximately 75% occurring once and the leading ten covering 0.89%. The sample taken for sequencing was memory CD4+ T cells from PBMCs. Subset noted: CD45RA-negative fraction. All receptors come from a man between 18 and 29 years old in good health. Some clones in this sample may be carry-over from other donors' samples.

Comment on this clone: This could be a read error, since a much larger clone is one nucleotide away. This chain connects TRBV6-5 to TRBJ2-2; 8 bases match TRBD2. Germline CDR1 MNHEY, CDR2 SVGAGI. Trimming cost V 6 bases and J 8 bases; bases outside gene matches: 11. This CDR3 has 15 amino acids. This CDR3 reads CASRKTGTSEGELFF. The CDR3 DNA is TGTGCCAGCAGGAAAACCGGGACTAGTGAGGGGGAGCTGTTTTTT.

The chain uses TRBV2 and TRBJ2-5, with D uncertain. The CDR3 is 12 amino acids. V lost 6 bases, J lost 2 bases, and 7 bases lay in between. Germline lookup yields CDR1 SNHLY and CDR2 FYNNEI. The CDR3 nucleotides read TGTGCCAGCAGAGGCGCTCAAGAGACCCAGTACTTC. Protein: CASRGAQETQYF.

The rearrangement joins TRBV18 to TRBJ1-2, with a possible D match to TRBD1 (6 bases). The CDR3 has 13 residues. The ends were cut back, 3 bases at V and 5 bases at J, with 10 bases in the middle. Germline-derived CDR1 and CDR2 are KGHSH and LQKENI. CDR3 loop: CASSPDSLYGYTF. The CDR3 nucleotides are TGTGCCAGCTCACCGGACAGCCTGTATGGCTACACCTTC. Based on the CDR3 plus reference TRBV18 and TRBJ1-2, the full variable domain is NAGVMQNPRHLVRRRGQEARLRCSPMKGHSHVYWYRQLPEEGLKFMVYLQKENIIDESGMPKERFSAEFPKEGPSILRIQQVVRGDSAAYFCASSPDSLYGYTFGSGTRLTVV.

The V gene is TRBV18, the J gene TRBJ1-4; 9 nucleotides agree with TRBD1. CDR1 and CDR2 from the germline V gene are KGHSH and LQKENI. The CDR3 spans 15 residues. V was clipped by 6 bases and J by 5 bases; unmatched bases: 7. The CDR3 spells CASSRGTGQNEKLFF. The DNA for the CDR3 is TGTGCCAGCTCTCGAGGGACAGGGCAAAATGAAAAACTGTTTTTT.

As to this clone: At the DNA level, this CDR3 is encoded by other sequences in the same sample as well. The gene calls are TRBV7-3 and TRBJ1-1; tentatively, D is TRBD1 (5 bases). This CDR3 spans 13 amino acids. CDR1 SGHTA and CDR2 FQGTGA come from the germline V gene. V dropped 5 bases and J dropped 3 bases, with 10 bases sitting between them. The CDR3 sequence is CASSQDSYTEAFF. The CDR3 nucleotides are TGTGCCAGCAGCCAAGACAGTTACACTGAAGCTTTCTTT. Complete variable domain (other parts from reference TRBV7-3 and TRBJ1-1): GAGVSQTPSNKVTEKGKYVELRCDPISGHTALYWYRQSLGQGPEFLIYFQGTGAADDSGLPNDRFFAVRPEGSVSTLKIQRTERGDSAVYLCASSQDSYTEAFFGQGTRLTVV.

The CDR3 sequence: CASRQGPSDTQYF. CDR3 bases: TGCGCCAGCAGACAGGGGCCATCGGACACCCAGTACTTC. The chain couples TRBV5-1 to TRBJ2-5; 7 bases agree with TRBD1. The CDR3 consists of 13 residues. Looked up from germline, CDR1 is SGHRS and CDR2 is YFSETQ. V shed 5 bases and J 8 bases; nucleotides not matched to a gene: 9.

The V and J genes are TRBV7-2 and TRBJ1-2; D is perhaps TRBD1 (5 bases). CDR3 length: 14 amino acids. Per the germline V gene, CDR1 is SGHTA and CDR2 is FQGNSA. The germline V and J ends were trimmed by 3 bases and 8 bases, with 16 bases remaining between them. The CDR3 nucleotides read TGTGCCAGCAGCTTGGCCGAGGGGAGAGGGGGCTACACCTTC. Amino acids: CASSLAEGRGGYTF.